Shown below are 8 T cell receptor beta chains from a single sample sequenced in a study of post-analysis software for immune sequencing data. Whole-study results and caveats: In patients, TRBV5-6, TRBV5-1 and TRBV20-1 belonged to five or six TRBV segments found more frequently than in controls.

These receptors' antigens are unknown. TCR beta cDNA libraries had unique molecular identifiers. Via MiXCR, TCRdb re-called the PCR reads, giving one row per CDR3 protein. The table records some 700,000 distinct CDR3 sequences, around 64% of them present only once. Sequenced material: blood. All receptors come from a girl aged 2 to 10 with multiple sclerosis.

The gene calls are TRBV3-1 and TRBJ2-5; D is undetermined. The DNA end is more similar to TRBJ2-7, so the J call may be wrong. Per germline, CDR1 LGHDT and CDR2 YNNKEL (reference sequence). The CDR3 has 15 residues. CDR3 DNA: TGTGCCAGCAGCCAAGTTTGGGGAACCCCCTACGAGCAGTACTTC. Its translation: CASSQVWGTPYEQYF.

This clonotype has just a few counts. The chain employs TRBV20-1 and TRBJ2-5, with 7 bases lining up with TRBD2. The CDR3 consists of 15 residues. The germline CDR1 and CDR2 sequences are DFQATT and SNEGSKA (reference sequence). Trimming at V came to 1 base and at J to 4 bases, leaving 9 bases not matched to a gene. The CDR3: CSARGEGRAGETQYF. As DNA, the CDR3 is TGCAGTGCTAGAGGGGAGGGGCGAGCTGGAGAGACCCAGTACTTC.

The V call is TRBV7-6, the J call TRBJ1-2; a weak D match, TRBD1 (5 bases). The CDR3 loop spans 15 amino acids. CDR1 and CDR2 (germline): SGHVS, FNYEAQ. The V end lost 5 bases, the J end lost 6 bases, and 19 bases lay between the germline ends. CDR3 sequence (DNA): TGTGCCAGCAGCCCCCCGGGGGGAGCCTCTCATGGCTACACCTTC. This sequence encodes CASSPPGGASHGYTF.

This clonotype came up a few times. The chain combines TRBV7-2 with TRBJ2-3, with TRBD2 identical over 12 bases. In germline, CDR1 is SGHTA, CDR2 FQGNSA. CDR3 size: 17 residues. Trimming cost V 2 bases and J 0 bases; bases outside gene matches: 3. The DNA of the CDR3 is TGTGCCAGCAGCTTAAGGACTAGCGGGGTTAGCACAGATACGCAGTATTTT. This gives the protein CASSLRTSGVSTDTQYF.

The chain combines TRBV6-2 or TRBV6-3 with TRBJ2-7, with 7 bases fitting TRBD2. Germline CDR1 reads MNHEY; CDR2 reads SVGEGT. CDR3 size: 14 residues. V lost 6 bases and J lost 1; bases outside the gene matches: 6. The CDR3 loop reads CASSSTSWSYEQYF. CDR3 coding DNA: TGTGCCAGCAGCTCGACTAGCTGGTCCTACGAGCAGTACTTC.

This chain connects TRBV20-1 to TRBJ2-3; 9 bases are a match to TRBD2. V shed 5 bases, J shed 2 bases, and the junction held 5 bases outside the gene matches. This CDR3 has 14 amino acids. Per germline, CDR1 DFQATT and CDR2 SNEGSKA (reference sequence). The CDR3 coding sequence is TGCAGTGCTTTAAGCGGGGGGTTCACAGATACGCAGTATTTT. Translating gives CSALSGGFTDTQYF.

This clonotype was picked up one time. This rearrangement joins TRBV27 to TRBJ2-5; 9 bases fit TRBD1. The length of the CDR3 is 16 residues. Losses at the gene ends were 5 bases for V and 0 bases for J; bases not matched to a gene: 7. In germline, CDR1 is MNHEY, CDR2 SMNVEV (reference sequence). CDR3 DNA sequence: TGTGCCAGCAGTGGACCGGGACAGGGATACCAAGAGACCCAGTACTTC. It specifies CASSGPGQGYQETQYF.

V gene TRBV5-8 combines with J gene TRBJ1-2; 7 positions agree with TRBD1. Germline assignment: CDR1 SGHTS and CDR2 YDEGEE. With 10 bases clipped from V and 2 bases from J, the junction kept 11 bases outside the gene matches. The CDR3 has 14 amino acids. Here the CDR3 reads CAGKRQGANYGYTF. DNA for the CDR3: TGTGCCGGAAAACGACAGGGAGCGAACTATGGCTACACCTTC.